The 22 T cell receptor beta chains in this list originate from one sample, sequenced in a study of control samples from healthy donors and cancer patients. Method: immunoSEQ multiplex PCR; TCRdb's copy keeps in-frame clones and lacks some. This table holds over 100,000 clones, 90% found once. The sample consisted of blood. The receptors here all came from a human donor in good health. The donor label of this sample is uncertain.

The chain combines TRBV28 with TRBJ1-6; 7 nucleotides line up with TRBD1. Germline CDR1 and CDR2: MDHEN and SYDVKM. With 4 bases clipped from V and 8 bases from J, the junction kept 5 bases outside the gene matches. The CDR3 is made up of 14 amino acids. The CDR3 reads CASSSDREYSPLHF. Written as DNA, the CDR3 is TGTGCCAGCAGTTCAGACAGGGAATATTCACCCCTCCACTTT.

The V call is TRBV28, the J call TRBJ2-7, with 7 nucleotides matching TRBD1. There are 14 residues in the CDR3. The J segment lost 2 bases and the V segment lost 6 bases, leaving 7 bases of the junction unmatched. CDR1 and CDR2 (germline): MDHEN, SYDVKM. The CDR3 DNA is TGTGCCAGCAGCCCAACAGGGGCGGCCTACGAGCAGTACTTC. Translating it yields CASSPTGAAYEQYF.

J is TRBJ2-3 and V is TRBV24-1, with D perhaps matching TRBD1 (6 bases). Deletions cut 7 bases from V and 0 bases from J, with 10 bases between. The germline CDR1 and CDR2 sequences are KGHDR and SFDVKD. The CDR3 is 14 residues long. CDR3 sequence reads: CATRATGSTDTQYF. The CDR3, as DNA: TGTGCCACCAGGGCGACAGGAAGCACAGATACGCAGTATTTT.

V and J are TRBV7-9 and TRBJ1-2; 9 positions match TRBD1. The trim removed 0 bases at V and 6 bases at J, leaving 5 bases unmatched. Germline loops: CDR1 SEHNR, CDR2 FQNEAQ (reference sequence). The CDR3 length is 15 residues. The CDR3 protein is CASSLAGTGLDGYTF. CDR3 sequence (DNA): TGTGCCAGCAGCTTAGCCGGGACAGGGCTGGATGGCTACACCTTC.

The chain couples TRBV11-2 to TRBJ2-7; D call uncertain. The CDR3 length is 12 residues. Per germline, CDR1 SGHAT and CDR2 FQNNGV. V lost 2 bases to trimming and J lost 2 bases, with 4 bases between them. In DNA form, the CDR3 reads TGTGCCAGCAGCTTATACCCCTACGAGCAGTACGTC. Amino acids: CASSLYPYEQYV.

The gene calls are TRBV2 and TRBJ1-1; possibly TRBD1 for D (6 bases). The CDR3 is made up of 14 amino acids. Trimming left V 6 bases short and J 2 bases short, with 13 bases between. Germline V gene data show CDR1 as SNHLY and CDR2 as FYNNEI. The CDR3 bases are TGTGCCAGCAGCATAGAACAGGGCAACACTGAAGCTTTCTTT. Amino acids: CASSIEQGNTEAFF. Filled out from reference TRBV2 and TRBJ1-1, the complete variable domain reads EPEVTQTPSHQVTQMGQEVILRCVPISNHLYFYWYRQILGQKVEFLVSFYNNEISEKSEIFDDQFSVERPDGSNFTLKIRSTKLEDSAMYFCASSIEQGNTEAFFGQGTRLTVV.

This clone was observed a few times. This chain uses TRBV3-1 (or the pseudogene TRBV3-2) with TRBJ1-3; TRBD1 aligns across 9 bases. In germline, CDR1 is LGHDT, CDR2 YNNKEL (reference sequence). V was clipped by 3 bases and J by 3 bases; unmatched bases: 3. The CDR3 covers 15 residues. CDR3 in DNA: TGTGCCAGCAGCCAGGGACAGGGATTTGGAAACACCATATATTTT. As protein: CASSQGQGFGNTIYF.

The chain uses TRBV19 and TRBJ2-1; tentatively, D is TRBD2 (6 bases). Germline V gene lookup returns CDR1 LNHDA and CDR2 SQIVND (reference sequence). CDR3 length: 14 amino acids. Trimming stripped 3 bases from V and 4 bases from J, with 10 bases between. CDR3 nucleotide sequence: TGTGCCAGTAGTATTTTTCTAGCGTACAATGAGCAGTTCTTC. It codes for CASSIFLAYNEQFF.

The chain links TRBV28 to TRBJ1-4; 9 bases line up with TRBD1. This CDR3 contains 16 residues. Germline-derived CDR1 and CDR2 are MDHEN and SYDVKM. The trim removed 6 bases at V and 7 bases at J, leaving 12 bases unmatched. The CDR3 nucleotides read TGTGCCAGCAGCTCCCAGGACAGGGGACGGGGTGAAAAACTGTTTTTT. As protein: CASSSQDRGRGEKLFF.

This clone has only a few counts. The CDR3 loop reads CASSQTGSGNTIYF. CDR3 sequence (DNA): TGTGCCAGCAGCCAAACAGGGTCTGGAAACACCATATATTTT. The rearrangement uses TRBV6-6 and TRBJ1-3, with D perhaps matching TRBD1 (6 bases). The V gene lost 6 bases and the J gene lost 1 base, with 10 bases spanning the gap. The V gene's germline CDR1 is MNHNY and CDR2 SVGAGI (reference sequence). This CDR3 is built from 14 residues.

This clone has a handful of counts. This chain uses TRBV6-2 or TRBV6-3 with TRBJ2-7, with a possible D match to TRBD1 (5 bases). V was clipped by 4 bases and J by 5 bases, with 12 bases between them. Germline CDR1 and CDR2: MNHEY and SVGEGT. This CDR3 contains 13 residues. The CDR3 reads CASSLQETHEQYF. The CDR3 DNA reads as TGTGCCAGCAGTTTACAGGAGACCCACGAGCAGTACTTC.

The CDR3, as DNA: TGTGCCAGCAGCTTAGGGGATTTGCTGAACTACGAGCAGTACTTC. Its translation: CASSLGDLLNYEQYF. The chain has TRBV7-9 and TRBJ2-7; D is undetermined. CDR3 length: 15 residues. The V end lost 1 base, the J end lost 3 bases, and 13 bases lay between the germline ends. Germline CDR1 and CDR2: SEHNR and FQNEAQ (reference sequence).

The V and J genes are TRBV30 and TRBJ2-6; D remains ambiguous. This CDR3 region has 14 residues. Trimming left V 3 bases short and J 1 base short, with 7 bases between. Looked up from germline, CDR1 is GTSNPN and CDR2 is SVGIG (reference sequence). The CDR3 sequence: CAWSRWSGANVLTF. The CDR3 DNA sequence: TGTGCCTGGAGCCGCTGGTCTGGGGCCAACGTCCTGACTTTC.

The CDR3 loop reads CASRATGQAYEQYF. In DNA, the CDR3 is TGTGCCAGCAGGGCAACGGGACAGGCCTACGAGCAGTACTTC. This rearrangement joins TRBV5-6 to TRBJ2-7; 8 positions match TRBD1. The CDR3 sequence is 14 residues long. The V and J ends lost 5 bases and 2 bases, in that order; junction bases with no gene match: 6. The germline V gene encodes CDR1 SGHDT and CDR2 YYEEEE.

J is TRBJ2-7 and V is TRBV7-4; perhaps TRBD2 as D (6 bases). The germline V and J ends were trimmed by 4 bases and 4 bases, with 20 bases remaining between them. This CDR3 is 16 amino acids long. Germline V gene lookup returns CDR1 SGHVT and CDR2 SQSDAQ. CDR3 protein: CASSSLPGGVVYEQYF. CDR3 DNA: TGTGCCAGCAGCTCGCTCCCCGGAGGGGTTGTGTACGAGCAGTACTTC.

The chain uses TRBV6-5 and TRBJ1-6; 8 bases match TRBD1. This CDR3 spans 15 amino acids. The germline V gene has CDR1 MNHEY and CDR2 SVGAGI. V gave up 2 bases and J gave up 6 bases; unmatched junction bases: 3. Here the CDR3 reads CASSYTGQGNSPLHF. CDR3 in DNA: TGTGCCAGCAGTTACACAGGACAGGGTAATTCACCCCTCCACTTT.

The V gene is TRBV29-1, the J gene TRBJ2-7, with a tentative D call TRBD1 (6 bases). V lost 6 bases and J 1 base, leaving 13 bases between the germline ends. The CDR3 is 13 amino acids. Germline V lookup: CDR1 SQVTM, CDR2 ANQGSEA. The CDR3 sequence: CSVPGGQSYEQYF. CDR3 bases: TGCAGCGTCCCAGGCGGACAGTCCTACGAGCAGTACTTC.

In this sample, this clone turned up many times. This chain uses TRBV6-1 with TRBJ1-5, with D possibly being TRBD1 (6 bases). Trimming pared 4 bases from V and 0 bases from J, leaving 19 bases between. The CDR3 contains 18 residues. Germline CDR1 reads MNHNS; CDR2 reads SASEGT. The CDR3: CASSGGHPGFYSNQPQHF. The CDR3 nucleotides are TGTGCCAGCAGTGGGGGGCATCCCGGGTTTTATAGCAATCAGCCCCAGCATTTT.

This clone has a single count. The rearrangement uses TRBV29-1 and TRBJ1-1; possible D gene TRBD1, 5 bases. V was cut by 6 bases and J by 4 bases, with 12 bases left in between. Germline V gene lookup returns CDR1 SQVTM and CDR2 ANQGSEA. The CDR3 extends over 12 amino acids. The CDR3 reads CSVDMAGTEAFF. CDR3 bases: TGCAGCGTGGACATGGCGGGCACTGAAGCTTTCTTT.

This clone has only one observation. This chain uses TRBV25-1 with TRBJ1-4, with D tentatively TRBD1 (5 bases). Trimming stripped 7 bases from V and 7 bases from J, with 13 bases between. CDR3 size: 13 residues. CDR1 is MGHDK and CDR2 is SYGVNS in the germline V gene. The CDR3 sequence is CASMGGYGEKLFF. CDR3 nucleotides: TGTGCCAGCATGGGGGGATACGGTGAAAAACTGTTTTTT.

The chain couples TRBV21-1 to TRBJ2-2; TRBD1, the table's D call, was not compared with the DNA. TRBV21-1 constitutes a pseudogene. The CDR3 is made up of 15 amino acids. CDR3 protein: CAQVTGQGKGGELFF. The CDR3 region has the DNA TGTGCCCAGGTCACGGGACAGGGAAAGGGCGGGGAGCTGTTTTTT.

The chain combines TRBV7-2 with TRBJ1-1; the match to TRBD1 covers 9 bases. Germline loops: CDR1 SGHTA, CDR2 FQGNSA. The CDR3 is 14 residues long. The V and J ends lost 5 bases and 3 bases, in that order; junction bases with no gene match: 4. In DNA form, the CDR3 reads TGTGCCAGCAGCGACAGGGGGTTTTACACTGAAGCTTTCTTT. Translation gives CASSDRGFYTEAFF.